The 15 T cell receptor beta chains listed next were all sequenced from one sample in a study of blood T cell repertoires in COVID-19. Method: immunoSEQ multiplex PCR; TCRdb's copy keeps in-frame clones and lacks some. The sample lists over 200,000 clones; 87% were seen once. Specimen: peripheral blood. The receptor set was obtained from a woman under 30 who had recovered from COVID-19.

The chain combines TRBV2 with TRBJ2-7; possibly TRBD2 for D (7 bases). The CDR3 totals 14 residues. Trimming took 4 bases from V and 5 from J, leaving 15 bases between them. Germline V lookup: CDR1 SNHLY, CDR2 FYNNEI. CDR3 in DNA: TGTGCCAGCAGTGGTGGCAAGGGGGGGCACGAGCAGTACTTC. Translating it yields CASSGGKGGHEQYF.

The CDR3 DNA sequence: TGTGCCAGCAGCGTCGGGGCGGGAAGTGACGACGAGCAGTACTTC. Its protein is CASSVGAGSDDEQYF. The genes are TRBV9 and TRBJ2-7, with D possibly matching TRBD2 (6 bases). Between the trimmed V and J ends, which lost 2 bases and 5 bases, there was a span of 17 bases. CDR1 and CDR2 from the germline V gene are SGDLS and YYNGEE. This CDR3 has 15 amino acids.

The CDR3 loop is CASSLGAGVWENEQFF. The CDR3 bases are TGTGCCAGCAGCTTAGGAGCGGGAGTATGGGAAAATGAGCAGTTCTTC. This sequence joins TRBV7-2 and TRBJ2-1; 8 nucleotides line up with TRBD2. The CDR3 runs 16 residues. Germline CDR1 reads SGHTA; CDR2 reads FQGNSA. The V gene end was trimmed by 1 base and the J gene end by 7 bases; junction bases not matched to a gene: 9.

This chain joins TRBV2 and TRBJ2-1, with 10 bases that match TRBD2. J was trimmed by 5 bases and V by 10 bases; bases with no gene match: 14. The germline CDR1 and CDR2 sequences are SNHLY and FYNNEI. This CDR3 region has 16 residues. The CDR3 is CATTGEREGLDNEQFF. The CDR3 DNA is TGTGCCACGACGGGCGAGCGGGAGGGCCTGGACAATGAGCAGTTCTTC.

V gene TRBV18 combines with J gene TRBJ1-1; D remains unclear. Trimming stripped 3 bases from V and 5 bases from J, with 10 bases between. Looked up from germline, CDR1 is KGHSH and CDR2 is LQKENI. This CDR3 comprises 13 residues. The CDR3 nucleotides are TGTGCCAGCTCACCCCAAACGAGGACTGAAGCTTTCTTT. It yields the protein CASSPQTRTEAFF.

The rearrangement uses TRBV2 and TRBJ1-2; no firm D call. V lost 8 bases and J 7 bases, leaving 14 bases between the germline ends. Germline CDR1 is SNHLY and CDR2 is FYNNEI. The CDR3 is 12 residues long. The chain's CDR3 is CASFDYLGGYTF. DNA of the CDR3: TGTGCCAGCTTCGACTACTTGGGTGGCTACACCTTC.

This clone was picked up one time. The chain combines TRBV7-3 with TRBJ2-1; D call uncertain. Deletions cut 0 bases from V and 2 bases from J, with 11 bases between. The germline gives CDR1 SGHTA, CDR2 FQGTGA. The CDR3 loop spans 16 amino acids. Here the CDR3 reads CASSLTGSSAYNEQFF. The CDR3 DNA is TGTGCCAGCAGCTTAACGGGTAGCAGCGCCTACAATGAGCAGTTCTTC. Complete variable domain (other parts from reference TRBV7-3 and TRBJ2-1): GAGVSQTPSNKVTEKGKYVELRCDPISGHTALYWYRQSLGQGPEFLIYFQGTGAADDSGLPNDRFFAVRPEGSVSTLKIQRTERGDSAVYLCASSLTGSSAYNEQFFGPGTRLTVL.

The rearrangement uses TRBV6-2 or TRBV6-3 and TRBJ2-7; D might be TRBD2 (6 bases). This CDR3 is 14 amino acids long. The germline V gene has CDR1 MNHEY and CDR2 SVGEGT. Trimming stripped 6 bases from V and 0 bases from J, with 12 bases between. DNA of the CDR3: TGTGCCAGCAGCATCAGCGGGTTCTCCTACGAGCAGTACTTC. This gives the protein CASSISGFSYEQYF.

The chain uses TRBV4-3 and TRBJ2-1; 9 nucleotides agree with TRBD1. This CDR3 spans 17 amino acids. Trimming took 4 bases from V and 1 from J; bases not matched to a gene: 8. The germline V gene encodes CDR1 LGHNA and CDR2 YSLEER. The CDR3 nucleotides are TGCGCCAGCAGCCTTCACCCGGGACAGGGATCCTACAATGAGCAGTTCTTC. Its translation: CASSLHPGQGSYNEQFF.

This clone was picked up one time. The chain uses TRBV19 and TRBJ2-1, with D perhaps matching TRBD2 (6 bases). The CDR3 loop spans 15 amino acids. The germline V gene encodes CDR1 LNHDA and CDR2 SQIVND (reference sequence). V lost 1 base and J lost 4, with 11 bases in between. CDR3 in amino acids: CASSIGLASYNEQFF. The CDR3 nucleotides read TGTGCCAGTAGTATAGGGCTAGCGTCTTACAATGAGCAGTTCTTC. The variable domain in full, with the rest retrieved from reference TRBV19 and TRBJ2-1, is DGGITQSPKYLFRKEGQNVTLSCEQNLNHDAMYWYRQDPGQGLRLIYYSQIVNDFQKGDIAEGYSVSREKKESFPLTVTSAQKNPTAFYLCASSIGLASYNEQFFGPGTRLTVL.

The chain is built from TRBV3-1 (or the pseudogene TRBV3-2) and TRBJ1-2; 8 bases are shared with TRBD1. The CDR3 is made up of 13 amino acids. With V trimmed by 1 base and J by 10 bases, 5 bases remained unmatched. Germline V gene data show CDR1 as LGHDT and CDR2 as YNNKEL (reference sequence). CDR3 DNA: TGTGCCAGCAGCCAAGTACAGGGGGGATTCTACACCTTC. Residues: CASSQVQGGFYTF.

This sequence joins TRBV19 and TRBJ1-2; 9 nucleotides match TRBD1. Germline CDR1 and CDR2: LNHDA and SQIVND (reference sequence). The V segment lost 6 bases and the J segment 6 bases; nucleotides outside the gene matches: 17. The CDR3 extends over 17 amino acids. The CDR3: CASSLGGQGLWRDGYTF. CDR3 coding DNA: TGTGCCAGTAGCTTGGGCGGACAGGGGCTGTGGAGAGATGGCTACACCTTC.

This chain links TRBV12-5 with TRBJ2-5, with 8 bases matching TRBD2. CDR3 size: 15 residues. Germline V gene sequence: CDR1 LGHNT, CDR2 FRNRAP. V shed 1 base, J shed 4 bases, and the junction held 5 bases outside the gene matches. The DNA of the CDR3 is TGTGCTAGTGGTTTGGCCTCAGCGGGAGCAGAGACCCAGTACTTC. It encodes CASGLASAGAETQYF.

This rearrangement joins TRBV6-4 to TRBJ1-1, with a possible D match to TRBD1 (6 bases). V was pared by 6 bases and J by 5 bases, with 13 bases between. The germline V gene has CDR1 MRHNA and CDR2 SNTAGT. This CDR3 is 13 amino acids long. In nucleotides, the CDR3 is TGTGCCAGCAGGCAGGGGTTGGGGACTGAAGCTTTCTTT. It translates to CASRQGLGTEAFF.

This clone was seen more than once but under ten times. CDR3 sequence reads: CASSQGTSGGADTQYF. In DNA, the CDR3 is TGTGCCAGCAGCCAAGGGACTAGCGGGGGGGCAGATACGCAGTATTTT. The chain couples TRBV4-2 to TRBJ2-3; TRBD2 matches at 15 bases. The CDR3 length is 16 residues. Losses at the gene ends were 1 base for V and 4 bases for J; bases not matched to a gene: 0. The V gene's germline CDR1 is LGHNA and CDR2 YNFKEQ.